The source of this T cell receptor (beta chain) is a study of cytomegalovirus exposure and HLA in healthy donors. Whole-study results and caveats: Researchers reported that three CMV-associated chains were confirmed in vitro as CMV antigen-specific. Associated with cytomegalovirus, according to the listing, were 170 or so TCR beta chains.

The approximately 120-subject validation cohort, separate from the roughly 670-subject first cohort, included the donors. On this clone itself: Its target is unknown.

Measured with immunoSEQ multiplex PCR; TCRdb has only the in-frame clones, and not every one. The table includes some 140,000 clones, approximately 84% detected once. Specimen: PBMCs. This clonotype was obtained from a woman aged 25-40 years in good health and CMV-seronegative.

The CDR3 region is CSVEVHRGLGYTF. The CDR3 DNA reads TGCAGCGTTGAAGTTCACAGGGGGCTTGGCTACACCTTC. The chain combines TRBV29-1 with TRBJ1-2; 9 bases fit TRBD1. The V gene end was trimmed by 1 base and the J gene end by 7 bases; junction bases not matched to a gene: 4. The CDR3 loop spans 13 amino acids. Germline V gene data show CDR1 as SQVTM and CDR2 as ANQGSEA.